These 29 T cell receptor beta chains share one sample of origin, sequenced in a study of T cell changes during pregnancy in multiple sclerosis. Libraries were prepared by immunoSEQ multiplex PCR; TCRdb keeps only in-frame clonotypes and omits some of them. Here the sample spans tens of thousands of clones, 85% to 95% being singletons. The sequencing here drew on CD4+ T cells from peripheral blood mononuclear cells, taken in the third trimester of pregnancy. These receptors came from a female donor with multiple sclerosis, enrolled in a pregnancy study.

The chain is built from TRBV7-2 and TRBJ2-3; the match to TRBD2 covers 8 bases. The CDR3 covers 16 residues. V dropped 5 bases and J dropped 0; count of bases not matched to a gene: 7. Germline V gives CDR1 SGHTA, CDR2 FQGNSA. The CDR3: CASSAGLAQSTDTQYF. The CDR3 nucleotides read TGTGCCAGCAGCGCCGGACTAGCACAAAGCACAGATACGCAGTATTTT.

The chain carries TRBV19 and TRBJ2-7; 8 bases align to TRBD1. Losses at the gene ends were 3 bases for V and 5 bases for J; bases not matched to a gene: 12. Germline V gives CDR1 LNHDA, CDR2 SQIVND (reference sequence). The length of the CDR3 is 16 residues. CDR3 DNA: TGTGCCAGTAGTATCTCTGGACAGGGCCGCTATCACGAGCAGTACTTC. Its translation is CASSISGQGRYHEQYF.

This clone appeared a few times. The rearrangement uses TRBV19 and TRBJ1-5, with 7 bases aligning to TRBD1. Germline V gives CDR1 LNHDA, CDR2 SQIVND (reference sequence). Germline trimming cut 7 bases from V and 4 bases from J; bases unmatched to any gene: 4. The CDR3 spans 13 residues. The CDR3 sequence: CASTGQVNQPQHF. In DNA form, the CDR3 reads TGTGCCAGTACCGGACAGGTTAATCAGCCCCAGCATTTT.

The chain links TRBV7-2 to TRBJ2-2; 10 positions agree with TRBD2. The CDR3 has 21 residues. The V gene's germline CDR1 is SGHTA and CDR2 FQGNSA. After removal of 0 bases from V and 1 base from J, the junction contained 14 bases not matched to a gene. The CDR3 region is CASSLAPRFRTSGGNTGELFF. In DNA, the CDR3 is TGTGCCAGCAGCTTAGCCCCCAGGTTCCGGACTAGCGGAGGGAACACCGGGGAGCTGTTTTTT.

The chain recombines TRBV29-1 with TRBJ2-1, with 14 bases lining up with TRBD2. This CDR3 contains 18 residues. Per the germline V gene, CDR1 is SQVTM and CDR2 is ANQGSEA. V lost 6 bases, J lost 0 bases, and 10 bases stayed unmatched. CDR3 sequence: CSVGRLAGGISSYNEQFF. CDR3 in DNA: TGCAGCGTCGGCCGACTAGCGGGAGGGATAAGCTCCTACAATGAGCAGTTCTTC.

The rearrangement joins TRBV5-1 to TRBJ2-3, with 9 positions matching TRBD1. The V and J ends lost 0 bases and 8 bases, in that order; junction bases with no gene match: 1. The CDR3 is 13 residues long. Germline V gene sequence: CDR1 SGHRS, CDR2 YFSETQ. This CDR3 reads CASSLEGQGTQYF. The CDR3 nucleotides read TGCGCCAGCAGCTTGGAGGGACAGGGTACGCAGTATTTT.

The chain recombines TRBV6-5 with TRBJ2-7; D possibly corresponds to TRBD1 (6 bases). CDR3 length: 13 amino acids. Germline V gene data show CDR1 as MNHEY and CDR2 as SVGAGI. Trimming stripped 10 bases from V and 5 bases from J, with 18 bases between. The CDR3, as DNA: TGTGCCACCTGGACAGTCTCCCTCGACGAGCAGTACTTC. It yields the protein CATWTVSLDEQYF.

This chain joins TRBV5-1 and TRBJ1-3; D possibly corresponds to TRBD1 (6 bases). The V and J ends lost 4 bases and 4 bases respectively, with 12 bases between them. Germline loops: CDR1 SGHRS, CDR2 YFSETQ. The length of the CDR3 is 14 residues. CDR3 nucleotides: TGCGCCAGCAGCCAGGGGACGGCCGGAAACACCATATATTTT. This gives the protein CASSQGTAGNTIYF. The whole variable domain, filled in from reference TRBV5-1 and TRBJ1-3, reads KAGVTQTPRYLIKTRGQQVTLSCSPISGHRSVSWYQQTPGQGLQFLFEYFSETQRNKGNFPGRFSGRQFSNSRSEMNVSTLELGDSALYLCASSQGTAGNTIYFGEGSWLTVV.

The chain joins TRBV19 to TRBJ2-7, with D possibly matching TRBD2 (6 bases). CDR3 length: 14 residues. The germline V gene encodes CDR1 LNHDA and CDR2 SQIVND (reference sequence). V was pared by 10 bases and J by 1 base, with 17 bases between. The CDR3, as DNA: TGTGCCACCTCGGGGGACCCCACTTCCTACGAGCAGTACTTC. It codes for CATSGDPTSYEQYF.

On this clone: Different DNA sequences within this sample yield the same CDR3. The chain combines TRBV20-1 with TRBJ1-2; a weak D match, TRBD1 (6 bases). This CDR3 contains 11 residues. The V end lost 6 bases, the J end lost 5 bases, and 10 bases lay between the germline ends. Germline V gene data show CDR1 as DFQATT and CDR2 as SNEGSKA (reference sequence). CDR3 sequence reads: CSAQQGYGYTF. The CDR3 DNA follows: TGCAGTGCGCAACAGGGTTATGGCTACACCTTC.

The J gene is TRBJ2-1, the V gene TRBV7-6, with 8 bases identical to TRBD2. The V gene end was trimmed by 5 bases and the J gene end by 2 bases; junction bases not matched to a gene: 8. Germline assignment: CDR1 SGHVS and CDR2 FNYEAQ. The CDR3 runs 16 residues. This CDR3 reads CASSLISGTPYNEQFF. The CDR3 DNA reads as TGTGCCAGCAGCCTTATTAGCGGGACCCCCTACAATGAGCAGTTCTTC. The full variable domain, its missing parts supplied by reference TRBV7-6 and TRBJ2-1, is GAGVSQSPRYKVTKRGQDVALRCDPISGHVSLYWYRQALGQGPEFLTYFNYEAQQDKSGLPNDRFSAERPEGSISTLTIQRTEQRDSAMYRCASSLISGTPYNEQFFGPGTRLTVL.

This chain uses TRBV7-8 with TRBJ2-7; the D is unclear. The CDR3 consists of 13 residues. V gave up 1 base and J gave up 2 bases, with 6 bases separating them. CDR1 and CDR2 (germline): SGHVS, FQNEAQ. CDR3: CASSLERAYEQYF. Here the CDR3 DNA reads TGTGCCAGCAGCTTAGAAAGAGCCTACGAGCAGTACTTC.

The chain combines TRBV6-1 with TRBJ1-1; D is unresolved. V lost 2 bases and J 1 base, leaving 14 bases between the germline ends. Germline V gene lookup returns CDR1 MNHNS and CDR2 SASEGT. The CDR3 is 16 amino acids. The CDR3 here is CASSERRQPQNTEAFF. The CDR3 DNA is TGTGCCAGCAGTGAAAGGAGGCAGCCCCAGAACACTGAAGCTTTCTTT.

The rearrangement joins TRBV5-1 to TRBJ1-2; D remains ambiguous. CDR1 is SGHRS, CDR2 YFSETQ, per germline. This CDR3 spans 14 amino acids. Trimming pared 4 bases from V and 8 bases from J, leaving 18 bases between. In DNA form, the CDR3 reads TGCGCCAGCAGCGGTCGACTGGGAGACCTCGGCTACACCTTC. Translating it yields CASSGRLGDLGYTF. Full variable domain (missing parts from reference TRBV5-1 and TRBJ1-2): KAGVTQTPRYLIKTRGQQVTLSCSPISGHRSVSWYQQTPGQGLQFLFEYFSETQRNKGNFPGRFSGRQFSNSRSEMNVSTLELGDSALYLCASSGRLGDLGYTFGSGTRLTVV.

This chain connects TRBV28 to TRBJ1-2; 7 bases fit TRBD1. V dropped 5 bases and J dropped 7; count of bases not matched to a gene: 7. Germline assignment: CDR1 MDHEN and CDR2 SYDVKM. CDR3 size: 13 residues. CDR3 residues: CASSLGGEVGYTF. In nucleotides, the CDR3 is TGTGCCAGCAGTCTAGGGGGCGAGGTTGGCTACACCTTC.

The chain combines TRBV14 with TRBJ2-3; no clear D. CDR3 length: 13 amino acids. Per germline, CDR1 SGHDN and CDR2 FVKESK. V lost 4 bases and J lost 3, with 8 bases in between. The CDR3 reads CASSLTLTDTQYF. In nucleotides, the CDR3 is TGTGCCAGCAGCCTAACCCTAACAGATACGCAGTATTTT.

This chain links TRBV18 with TRBJ1-2; 7 nucleotides agree with TRBD1. The CDR3 runs to 14 residues. Germline-derived CDR1 and CDR2 are KGHSH and LQKENI. V lost 1 base to trimming and J lost 5 bases; unmatched junction nucleotides: 4. CDR3 nucleotides: TGTGCCAGCTCACCACAGGGGGCAGGGTATGGCTACACCTTC. It specifies CASSPQGAGYGYTF.

The chain couples TRBV28 to TRBJ2-3, with D perhaps TRBD2 (5 bases). V gave up 1 base and J gave up 0 bases, with 8 bases separating them. Germline CDR1 is MDHEN and CDR2 is SYDVKM. The CDR3 has 15 residues. As DNA, the CDR3 is TGTGCCAGCAGTTTATCGAGGGCGAGCACAGATACGCAGTATTTT. This codes for CASSLSRASTDTQYF.

CDR3 protein: CASSLGHRGYEQFF. CDR3 DNA: TGTGCCAGCAGCTTAGGCCACAGGGGATATGAGCAGTTCTTC. This chain links TRBV7-6 with TRBJ2-1; 7 bases line up with TRBD1. Trimming removed 1 base from V and 8 bases from J; junction bases left unmatched: 5. There are 14 residues in the CDR3. Per germline, CDR1 SGHVS and CDR2 FNYEAQ.

This clone was detected a few times. V is TRBV6-1 and J is TRBJ1-2; no reliable D call. The CDR3 length is 13 residues. Germline V lookup: CDR1 MNHNS, CDR2 SASEGT. Deletions cut 2 bases from V and 7 bases from J, with 11 bases between. Written as DNA, the CDR3 is TGTGCCAGCAGTGAATCGACGGGGTCTGGCTACACCTTC. Residues: CASSESTGSGYTF.

The CDR3 DNA follows: TGTGCCAGCAGCCCCCAGACAGCGCTCTCAGCTAACTATGGCTACACCTTC. This encodes CASSPQTALSANYGYTF. The chain joins TRBV7-9 to TRBJ1-2; maybe TRBD1 (5 bases). The germline CDR1 and CDR2 sequences are SEHNR and FQNEAQ (reference sequence). Trimming took off 5 bases at V and 0 bases at J, with 19 bases between the two ends. The CDR3 has 17 residues.

The chain joins TRBV27 to TRBJ2-2, with 11 bases fitting TRBD2. The germline V gene has CDR1 MNHEY and CDR2 SMNVEV (reference sequence). The CDR3 has 18 amino acids. J lost 0 bases, V lost 1 base, and 4 bases had no gene match. CDR3 bases: TGTGCCAGCAGTTTATATCGTAGCGGGAGGGCGAACACCGGGGAGCTGTTTTTT. This encodes CASSLYRSGRANTGELFF.

The J gene is TRBJ2-7, the V gene TRBV11-2; 10 positions match TRBD1. With 1 base clipped from V and 2 bases from J, the junction kept 11 bases outside the gene matches. The CDR3 length is 18 residues. The germline V gene has CDR1 SGHAT and CDR2 FQNNGV. CDR3: CASSLGPGQGTLAYEQYF. DNA for the CDR3: TGTGCCAGCAGCTTAGGTCCGGGACAGGGGACTTTGGCCTACGAGCAGTACTTC.

The chain joins TRBV10-3 to TRBJ1-4; 10 bases agree with TRBD1. Germline V CDR1 and CDR2: ENHRY, SYGVKD. V shed 10 bases and J 2 bases; nucleotides not matched to a gene: 10. This CDR3 spans 16 amino acids. CDR3 in DNA: TGTGCCAGTGCCCGGACAGGGGGGACGACTAATGAAAAACTGTTTTTT. It specifies CASARTGGTTNEKLFF.

This clone was picked up a small number of times. The rearrangement links TRBV6-6 to TRBJ1-6; weak D call: TRBD1 (6 bases). Germline V gives CDR1 MNHNY, CDR2 SVGAGI (reference sequence). The V and J ends lost 3 bases and 8 bases respectively, with 17 bases between them. The CDR3 consists of 16 residues. The CDR3 here is CASSYSRGQSYSPLHF. The CDR3 coding sequence is TGTGCCAGCAGTTATAGTAGAGGACAGAGCTATTCACCCCTCCACTTT.

V usage is TRBV10-3 and J usage is TRBJ2-3; no reliable D call. The CDR3 is 12 amino acids. From germline, CDR1 is ENHRY and CDR2 SYGVKD. Trimming took off 2 bases at V and 7 bases at J, with 7 bases between the two ends. For the CDR3, the DNA is TGTGCCATCAGTGAGGGCCTGAATACGCAGTATTTT. This translates into CAISEGLNTQYF.

This chain connects TRBV4-2 to TRBJ1-5; TRBD1 matches 7 bases. Trimming took 4 bases from V and 5 from J; bases not matched to a gene: 8. Per the germline V gene, CDR1 is LGHNA and CDR2 is YNFKEQ. The CDR3 runs to 15 residues. CDR3: CASSPDGTVDQPQHF. The CDR3 nucleotides are TGTGCCAGCAGCCCAGATGGGACAGTTGATCAGCCCCAGCATTTT.

This clone was seen a single time. V usage is TRBV10-3 and J usage is TRBJ1-2; possible D gene TRBD1, 6 bases. The V gene's germline CDR1 is ENHRY and CDR2 SYGVKD. The CDR3 covers 17 residues. Trimming removed 2 bases from V and 7 bases from J, with 23 bases in between. CDR3 in amino acids: CAISEPQRTEYKPGYTF. The CDR3 region has the DNA TGTGCCATCAGTGAGCCTCAACGGACAGAATACAAACCTGGCTACACCTTC.

The rearrangement links TRBV7-2 to TRBJ1-5; 7 nucleotides match TRBD1. The CDR3 has 15 amino acids. Germline V gene sequence: CDR1 SGHTA, CDR2 FQGNSA. V gave up 1 base and J gave up 0 bases; unmatched junction bases: 0. CDR3 in DNA: TGTGCCAGCAGCTTAGAGGGGGCTAGCAATCAGCCCCAGCATTTT. This gives the protein CASSLEGASNQPQHF.